This passage covers 27 T cell receptor beta chains from one sample sequenced in a study of blood T cell repertoires in COVID-19. TCRdb keeps only in-frame clones here, not all; method: immunoSEQ multiplex PCR. The data show 150,000 to 200,000 clones, nearly 90% seen once. What was sequenced was peripheral blood. Receptors originate from a man in his sixties with active or convalescent COVID-19.

This sequence joins TRBV3-1 (or the pseudogene TRBV3-2) and TRBJ1-1, with D possibly matching TRBD1 (6 bases). The germline gives CDR1 LGHDT, CDR2 YNNKEL (reference sequence). The CDR3 is 17 residues long. V was pared by 4 bases and J by 4 bases, with 22 bases between. The CDR3 here is CASSRNPGTTWGTEAFF. The CDR3 coding sequence is TGTGCCAGCAGCCGCAACCCAGGGACAACCTGGGGCACTGAAGCTTTCTTT.

The chain employs TRBV29-1 and TRBJ1-2, with 9 positions matching TRBD1. CDR3 size: 12 residues. The V gene's germline CDR1 is SQVTM and CDR2 ANQGSEA. Losses at the gene ends were 5 bases for V and 4 bases for J; bases not matched to a gene: 2. The CDR3 DNA follows: TGCAGCGTTAAGGACAGGGGCTATGGCTACACCTTC. Its protein is CSVKDRGYGYTF.

For the CDR3, the DNA is TGCGCCAGCAGCCCCGCGGGGGGAGTGACAGATACGCAGTATTTT. This encodes CASSPAGGVTDTQYF. The rearrangement links TRBV5-1 to TRBJ2-3; 8 positions match TRBD2. Losses at the gene ends were 4 bases for V and 3 bases for J; bases not matched to a gene: 7. CDR3 length: 15 amino acids. From germline, CDR1 is SGHRS and CDR2 YFSETQ.

This clone was picked up a small number of times. This chain uses TRBV2 with TRBJ2-7; 9 positions match TRBD1. The length of the CDR3 is 15 residues. CDR1 is SNHLY, CDR2 FYNNEI, per germline. J was trimmed by 4 bases and V by 7 bases; bases with no gene match: 11. The CDR3 reads CASNVGGTGSYEQYF. CDR3 sequence (DNA): TGTGCCAGCAACGTAGGGGGGACAGGGTCTTACGAGCAGTACTTC.

The CDR3 here is CASSVGGIDQETQYF. The CDR3 DNA is TGTGCCAGCAGCGTAGGCGGGATAGACCAAGAGACCCAGTACTTC. The chain has TRBV9 and TRBJ2-5, with D possibly matching TRBD2 (6 bases). V gave up 0 bases and J gave up 0 bases, with 9 bases separating them. CDR1 and CDR2 (germline): SGDLS, YYNGEE. CDR3 length: 15 amino acids.

The chain carries TRBV12-1 and TRBJ1-2. TRBV12-1 is labeled a pseudogene. The CDR3 runs to 16 residues. The DNA of the CDR3 is TGTGCCAGCAGCTTTAAACGGGTCCCTATGAATGATGGCTACACCTTC. Residues: CASSFKRVPMNDGYTF.

The rearrangement uses TRBV12-3 or TRBV12-4 and TRBJ1-6; D is perhaps TRBD1 (5 bases). Trimming stripped 6 bases from V and 7 bases from J, with 10 bases between. This CDR3 spans 13 amino acids. DNA of the CDR3: TGTGCCAGCAGCCAAGGGGAAAATTCACCCCTCCACTTT. Residues: CASSQGENSPLHF.

The chain combines TRBV5-6 with TRBJ2-1; D is unresolved. Germline V CDR1 and CDR2: SGHDT, YYEEEE. V lost 1 base to trimming and J lost 7 bases, with 9 bases between them. CDR3 size: 13 residues. CDR3 amino acids: CASSLSNLNEQFF. The CDR3 DNA is TGTGCCAGCAGCTTGTCCAACTTAAATGAGCAGTTCTTC.

V and J are TRBV19 and TRBJ2-3; D not resolved. The CDR3 sequence is 11 residues long. Per germline, CDR1 LNHDA and CDR2 SQIVND (reference sequence). V gave up 5 bases and J gave up 5 bases, with 5 bases separating them. This chain's CDR3 is CASSFRDTQYF. The CDR3 DNA reads TGTGCCAGTAGTTTTCGAGATACGCAGTATTTT.

For this clone: The sample contains more than one DNA sequence encoding this CDR3. The rearrangement joins TRBV18 to TRBJ2-7; 7 bases fit TRBD2. Germline CDR1 KGHSH, CDR2 LQKENI. V lost 4 bases, J lost 3 bases, and 9 bases stayed unmatched. This CDR3 has 15 residues. In nucleotides, the CDR3 is TGTGCCAGCTCACTCCAGCGGGGCATTAACTACGAGCAGTACTTC. Amino acids: CASSLQRGINYEQYF.

The chain is built from TRBV7-9 and TRBJ1-3, with no clear D. Trimming removed 3 bases at V and 0 bases at J, with 12 bases between. The CDR3 is 16 amino acids. Germline CDR1 SEHNR, CDR2 FQNEAQ (reference sequence). Here the CDR3 reads CASSFGGPSSGNTIYF. The CDR3 DNA sequence: TGTGCCAGCAGCTTCGGAGGGCCGAGCTCTGGAAACACCATATATTTT. Filled out from reference TRBV7-9 and TRBJ1-3, the complete variable domain reads DTGVSQNPRHKITKRGQNVTFRCDPISEHNRLYWYRQTLGQGPEFLTYFQNEAQLEKSRLLSDRFSAERPKGSFSTLEIQRTEQGDSAMYLCASSFGGPSSGNTIYFGEGSWLTVV.

The chain recombines TRBV5-1 with TRBJ2-3; D gene unclear. This CDR3 contains 13 residues. V lost 1 base to trimming and J lost 1 base, with 4 bases between them. Germline V lookup: CDR1 SGHRS, CDR2 YFSETQ. The CDR3 sequence: CASSLQGTDTQYF. The CDR3 DNA reads as TGCGCCAGCAGCTTGCAGGGCACAGATACGCAGTATTTT.

V is TRBV30 and J is TRBJ1-1, with 7 bases aligning to TRBD1. The CDR3 runs 13 residues. V shed 5 bases, J shed 2 bases, and the junction held 5 bases outside the gene matches. Germline lookup yields CDR1 GTSNPN and CDR2 SVGIG (reference sequence). The CDR3 sequence is CAWSRQGNTEAFF. The CDR3 nucleotides are TGTGCCTGGTCCCGACAGGGTAACACTGAAGCTTTCTTT.

V is TRBV6-5 and J is TRBJ1-5, with a weak D call TRBD1 (5 bases). This CDR3 is 13 amino acids long. Germline V gene data show CDR1 as MNHEY and CDR2 as SVGAGI. V lost 6 bases and J lost 2, with 8 bases in between. The chain's CDR3 is CASRVTGNQPQHF. In DNA form, the CDR3 reads TGTGCCAGCAGGGTGACAGGCAATCAGCCCCAGCATTTT.

Only one count was recorded for this clone. The chain couples TRBV2 to TRBJ2-2; TRBD1 aligns across 9 bases. Per germline, CDR1 SNHLY and CDR2 FYNNEI. The junction had 5 bases not matched to a gene; V was cut back by 4 bases and J by 5 bases. This CDR3 is 15 amino acids long. This chain's CDR3 is CASSGGTGKTGELFF. Here the CDR3 DNA reads TGTGCCAGCAGTGGCGGGACAGGGAAAACCGGGGAGCTGTTTTTT.

The chain joins TRBV5-1 to TRBJ2-3; tentatively, D is TRBD2 (6 bases). This CDR3 is 17 amino acids long. Germline loops: CDR1 SGHRS, CDR2 YFSETQ. Deletions cut 3 bases from V and 2 bases from J, with 19 bases between. The CDR3 is CASSSYSGDFATDTQYF. CDR3 sequence (DNA): TGCGCCAGCAGCTCCTACTCCGGGGACTTTGCCACAGATACGCAGTATTTT. Combining the CDR3 with reference TRBV5-1 and TRBJ2-3 gives the whole variable domain KAGVTQTPRYLIKTRGQQVTLSCSPISGHRSVSWYQQTPGQGLQFLFEYFSETQRNKGNFPGRFSGRQFSNSRSEMNVSTLELGDSALYLCASSSYSGDFATDTQYFGPGTRLTVL.

The V gene is TRBV9, the J gene TRBJ1-5; no clear D gene. The germline V gene has CDR1 SGDLS and CDR2 YYNGEE. The V and J ends lost 0 bases and 0 bases respectively, with 7 bases between them. The CDR3 runs 15 residues. The CDR3 DNA sequence: TGTGCCAGCAGCGTAGACGGCGGTAGCAATCAGCCCCAGCATTTT. It codes for CASSVDGGSNQPQHF.

The genes are TRBV20-1 and TRBJ2-1; D is undetermined. Germline V gene data show CDR1 as DFQATT and CDR2 as SNEGSKA (reference sequence). Trimming removed 1 base from V and 8 bases from J, with 6 bases in between. The CDR3 is 11 residues long. The CDR3 sequence is CSARGSDEQFF. The CDR3 DNA is TGCAGTGCTAGAGGTTCTGATGAGCAGTTCTTC.

The chain employs TRBV7-2 and TRBJ2-4; 8 bases are shared with TRBD2. This CDR3 has 17 residues. V lost 5 bases, J lost 8 bases, and 17 bases stayed unmatched. Germline loops: CDR1 SGHTA, CDR2 FQGNSA. CDR3 region: CASSPDILAAESDIQYF. In DNA, the CDR3 is TGTGCCAGCAGCCCAGATATACTAGCGGCGGAAAGTGACATTCAGTACTTC.

This clone was picked up many times. The chain combines TRBV2 with TRBJ1-1, with D tentatively TRBD1 (5 bases). Trimming pared 7 bases from V and 1 base from J, leaving 10 bases between. The CDR3 runs to 13 residues. Germline CDR1 and CDR2: SNHLY and FYNNEI. CDR3 nucleotides: TGTGCCAGCAAAATTGACAGGAACACTGAAGCTTTCTTT. Protein sequence: CASKIDRNTEAFF.

A single count supports this clone. This chain uses TRBV5-5 with TRBJ1-1; 12 bases map to TRBD1. V lost 7 bases, J lost 5 bases, and 3 bases stayed unmatched. This CDR3 comprises 13 residues. In germline, CDR1 is SGHKS, CDR2 YYEKEE (reference sequence). CDR3 in amino acids: CASGTGGMTEAFF. The CDR3 DNA sequence: TGTGCCAGCGGGACAGGGGGCATGACTGAAGCTTTCTTT.

This chain uses TRBV18 with TRBJ1-1; TRBD1 aligns across 8 bases. The CDR3 extends over 17 amino acids. The J segment lost 1 base and the V segment lost 6 bases, leaving 13 bases of the junction unmatched. CDR1 and CDR2 from the germline V gene are KGHSH and LQKENI. CDR3 in amino acids: CASSRRAGGAGNTEAFF. Here the CDR3 DNA reads TGTGCCAGCTCCCGGAGGGCAGGGGGCGCTGGGAACACTGAAGCTTTCTTT.

The rearrangement joins TRBV20-1 to TRBJ2-1; 11 bases match TRBD2. Germline V gene data show CDR1 as DFQATT and CDR2 as SNEGSKA (reference sequence). This CDR3 comprises 16 residues. The V gene end was trimmed by 3 bases and the J gene end by 4 bases; junction bases not matched to a gene: 8. In nucleotides, the CDR3 is TGCAGTGCTAGTAAGTCTAGCGGGGGGCCGTACAATGAGCAGTTCTTC. Translated, it gives CSASKSSGGPYNEQFF.

The rearrangement uses TRBV4-1 and TRBJ2-7; D gene ambiguous. The CDR3 is 13 amino acids. The germline V gene encodes CDR1 MGHRA and CDR2 YSYEKL. Trimming removed 4 bases from V and 6 bases from J, with 13 bases in between. The CDR3 here is CASSPQLNTEQYF. The CDR3 DNA reads TGCGCCAGCAGCCCGCAATTAAACACCGAGCAGTACTTC.

This chain links TRBV24-1 with TRBJ2-1; weak D call: TRBD2 (6 bases). The V end lost 4 bases, the J end lost 0 bases, and 12 bases lay between the germline ends. Germline values: CDR1 KGHDR, CDR2 SFDVKD. The CDR3 consists of 16 residues. The CDR3 protein is CATSERRESSYNEQFF. CDR3 nucleotide sequence: TGTGCCACCAGTGAGAGACGGGAGAGCTCCTACAATGAGCAGTTCTTC.

The rearrangement links TRBV4-1 to TRBJ1-2; D perhaps matches TRBD1 (6 bases). Looked up from germline, CDR1 is MGHRA and CDR2 is YSYEKL. Trimming pared 2 bases from V and 6 bases from J, leaving 16 bases between. The length of the CDR3 is 15 residues. CDR3 amino acids: CASSQPLRDKDGYTF. The DNA of the CDR3 is TGCGCCAGCAGCCAACCCCTCCGGGACAAAGATGGCTACACCTTC.

V usage is TRBV24-1 and J usage is TRBJ1-1; possibly TRBD1 for D (6 bases). The CDR3 is made up of 15 amino acids. Between the trimmed V and J ends, which lost 9 bases and 5 bases, there was a span of 21 bases. Germline V gene lookup returns CDR1 KGHDR and CDR2 SFDVKD. The CDR3 bases are TGTGCCACCCGACGGGGACCTATTAGGGGGACTGAAGCTTTCTTT. It specifies CATRRGPIRGTEAFF.